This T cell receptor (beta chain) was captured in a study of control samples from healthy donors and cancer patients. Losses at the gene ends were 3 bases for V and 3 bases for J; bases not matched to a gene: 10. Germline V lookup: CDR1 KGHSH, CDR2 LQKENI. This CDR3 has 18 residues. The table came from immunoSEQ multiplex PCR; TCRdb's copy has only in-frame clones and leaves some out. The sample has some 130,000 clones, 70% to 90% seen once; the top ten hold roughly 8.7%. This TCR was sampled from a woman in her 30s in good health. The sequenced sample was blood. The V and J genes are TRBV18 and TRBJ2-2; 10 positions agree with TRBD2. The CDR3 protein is CASSPDASGSYDTGELFF. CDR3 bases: TGTGCCAGCTCACCGGACGCTAGCGGGAGTTACGACACCGGGGAGCTGTTTTTT. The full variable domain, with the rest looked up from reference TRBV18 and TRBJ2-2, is NAGVMQNPRHLVRRRGQEARLRCSPMKGHSHVYWYRQLPEEGLKFMVYLQKENIIDESGMPKERFSAEFPKEGPSILRIQQVVRGDSAAYFCASSPDASGSYDTGELFFGEGSRLTVL.